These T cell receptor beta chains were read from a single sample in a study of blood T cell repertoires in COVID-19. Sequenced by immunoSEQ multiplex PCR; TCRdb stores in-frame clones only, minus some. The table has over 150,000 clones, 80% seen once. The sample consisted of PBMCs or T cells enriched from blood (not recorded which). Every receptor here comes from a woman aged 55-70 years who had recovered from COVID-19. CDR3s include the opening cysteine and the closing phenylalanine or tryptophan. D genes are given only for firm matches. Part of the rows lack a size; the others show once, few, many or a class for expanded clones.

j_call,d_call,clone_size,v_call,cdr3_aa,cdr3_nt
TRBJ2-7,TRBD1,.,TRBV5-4,CASSFRQGAPNSYEQYF,TGTGCCAGCAGCTTCCGACAGGGGGCCCCTAACTCCTACGAGCAGTACTTC
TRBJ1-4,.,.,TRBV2,CASSVGVGGYIDEKLFF,TGTGCCAGCAGTGTCGGAGTTGGGGGGTACATTGATGAAAAACTGTTTTTT
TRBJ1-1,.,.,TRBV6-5,CASSLGRGGTEAFF,TGTGCCAGCAGTCTGGGACGGGGGGGCACTGAAGCTTTCTTT
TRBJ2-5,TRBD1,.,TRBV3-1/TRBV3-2,CASSQGTGPGYF,TGTGCCAGCAGCCAGGGGACAGGACCAGGGTACTTC
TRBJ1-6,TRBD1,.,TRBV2,CASSATGDGNSPLHF,TGTGCCAGCAGCGCGACAGGGGATGGTAATTCACCCCTCCACTTT
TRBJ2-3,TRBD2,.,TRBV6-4,CASSSEAGVLNTQYF,TGTGCCAGCAGTTCGGAAGCGGGGGTTCTGAATACGCAGTATTTT
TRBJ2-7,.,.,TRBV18,CASSSAGQTYEQYF,TGTGCCAGCTCATCGGCGGGACAGACCTACGAGCAGTACTTC
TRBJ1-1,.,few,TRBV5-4,CASSFPGGTEAFF,TGTGCCAGCAGCTTTCCGGGGGGCACTGAAGCTTTCTTT
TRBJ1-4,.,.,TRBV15,CATTPTGWGEKLFF,TGTGCCACCACCCCGACAGGTTGGGGGGAAAAACTGTTTTTT
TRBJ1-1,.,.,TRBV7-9,CASSWNRELNTEAFF,TGTGCCAGCAGCTGGAACAGGGAGCTGAACACTGAAGCTTTCTTT
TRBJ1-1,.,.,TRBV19,CASSLDRGTEAFF,TGTGCCAGTAGCCTAGACCGCGGCACTGAAGCTTTCTTT
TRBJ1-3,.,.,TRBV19,CASSIPAGESGSGNTIYF,TGTGCCAGTAGTATACCGGCGGGTGAATCGGGATCTGGAAACACCATATATTTT
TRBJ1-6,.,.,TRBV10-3,CAISGGEGSPLHF,TGTGCCATCTCCGGGGGAGAGGGTTCACCCCTCCACTTT
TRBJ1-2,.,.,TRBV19,CASSIRELYGYTF,TGTGCCAGTAGTATTCGTGAGCTCTATGGCTACACCTTC
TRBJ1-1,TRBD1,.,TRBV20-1,CSARTGFGAFF,TGCAGTGCCCGGACAGGGTTCGGAGCTTTCTTT
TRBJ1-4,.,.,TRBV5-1,CASSLVQGGLTNEKLFF,TGCGCCAGCAGCTTGGTGCAGGGCGGCCTCACTAATGAAAAACTGTTTTTT
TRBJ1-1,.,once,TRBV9,CTSSVLTGNTEAFF,TGTACCAGCAGCGTATTAACAGGGAACACTGAAGCTTTCTTT
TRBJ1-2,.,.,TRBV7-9,CASSLAGVINYGYTF,TGTGCCAGCAGCTTAGCCGGAGTGATTAACTATGGCTACACCTTC
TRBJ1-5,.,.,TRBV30,CAWTVADNQPQHF,TGTGCCTGGACTGTGGCGGACAATCAGCCCCAGCATTTT